The T cell receptor beta chain described here comes from a study of blood T cell repertoires in COVID-19. Per the original methods: Using reference gene primer amplification, nucleated cell counts were estimated. The assay was immunoSEQ multiplex PCR, and TCRdb's table has in-frame clones only and misses some. D and trimming were read from the DNA, whereas the V and J calls and clone size are those reported in that table. The repertoire holds 250,000 to 350,000 clones, with around 90% as singletons. Trimming stripped 1 base from V and 4 bases from J, with 14 bases between. The CDR3 totals 16 residues. In germline, CDR1 is LGHDT, CDR2 YNNKEL (reference sequence).

The sample taken for sequencing was peripheral blood. This chain uses TRBV3-1 (or the pseudogene TRBV3-2) with TRBJ2-1, with D possibly being TRBD2 (6 bases). The receptor was derived from a woman in her 50s who had recovered from COVID-19. CDR3 DNA: TGTGCCAGCAGCCAAGCAGTGGGGGGACGTTACAATGAGCAGTTCTTC. It translates to CASSQAVGGRYNEQFF.